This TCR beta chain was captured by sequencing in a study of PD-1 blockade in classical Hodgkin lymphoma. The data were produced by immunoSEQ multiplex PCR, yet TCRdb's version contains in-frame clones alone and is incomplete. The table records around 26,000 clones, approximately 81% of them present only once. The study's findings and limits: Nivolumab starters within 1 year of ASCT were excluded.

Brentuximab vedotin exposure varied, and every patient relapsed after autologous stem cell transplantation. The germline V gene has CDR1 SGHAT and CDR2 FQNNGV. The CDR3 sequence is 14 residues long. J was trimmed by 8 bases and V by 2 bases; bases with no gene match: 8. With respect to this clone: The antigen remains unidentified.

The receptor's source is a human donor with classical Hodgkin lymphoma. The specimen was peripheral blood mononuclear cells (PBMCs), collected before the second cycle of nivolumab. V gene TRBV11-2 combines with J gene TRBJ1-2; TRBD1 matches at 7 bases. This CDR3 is CASSLPLGGTGYTF. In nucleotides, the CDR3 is TGTGCCAGCAGCTTACCTTTAGGGGGCACGGGCTACACCTTC.